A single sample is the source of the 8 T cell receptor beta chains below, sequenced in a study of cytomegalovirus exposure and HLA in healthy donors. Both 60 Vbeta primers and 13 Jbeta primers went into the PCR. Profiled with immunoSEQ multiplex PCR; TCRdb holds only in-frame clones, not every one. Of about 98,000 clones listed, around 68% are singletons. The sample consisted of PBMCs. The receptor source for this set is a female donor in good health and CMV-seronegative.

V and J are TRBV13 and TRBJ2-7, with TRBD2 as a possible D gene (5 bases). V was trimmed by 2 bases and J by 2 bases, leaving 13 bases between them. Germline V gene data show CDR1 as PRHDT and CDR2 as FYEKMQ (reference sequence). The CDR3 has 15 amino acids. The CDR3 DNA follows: TGTGCCAGCAGCTTAAACCGGGGTGCAACCTACGAGCAGTACTTC. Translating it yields CASSLNRGATYEQYF.

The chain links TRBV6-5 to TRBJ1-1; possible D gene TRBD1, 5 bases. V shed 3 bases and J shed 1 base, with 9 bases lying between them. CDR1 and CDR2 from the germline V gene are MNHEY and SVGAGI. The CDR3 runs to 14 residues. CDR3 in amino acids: CASSYGGGNTEAFF. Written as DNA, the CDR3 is TGTGCCAGCAGTTATGGCGGGGGGAACACTGAAGCTTTCTTT.

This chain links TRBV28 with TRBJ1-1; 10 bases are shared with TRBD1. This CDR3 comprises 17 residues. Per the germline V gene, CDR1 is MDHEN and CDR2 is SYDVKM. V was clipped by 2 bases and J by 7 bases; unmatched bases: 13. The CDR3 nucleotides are TGTGCCAGCAGTTTAGTGGGGCGGACAGGGGGGGGTGATGAAGCTTTCTTT. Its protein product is CASSLVGRTGGGDEAFF.

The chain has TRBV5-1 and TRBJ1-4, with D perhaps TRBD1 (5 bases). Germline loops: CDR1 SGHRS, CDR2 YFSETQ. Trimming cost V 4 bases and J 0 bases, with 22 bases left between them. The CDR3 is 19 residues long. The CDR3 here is CASSGQPLSRGSTNEKLFF. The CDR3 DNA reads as TGCGCCAGCAGCGGTCAACCCCTTAGTAGGGGTTCAACTAATGAAAAACTGTTTTTT.

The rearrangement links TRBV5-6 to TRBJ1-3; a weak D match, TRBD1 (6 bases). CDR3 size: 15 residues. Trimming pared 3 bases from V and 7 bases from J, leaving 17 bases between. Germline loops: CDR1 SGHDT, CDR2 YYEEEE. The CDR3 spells CASSYRVSPQNTIYF. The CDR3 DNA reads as TGTGCCAGCAGCTACAGGGTTTCCCCTCAGAACACCATATATTTT. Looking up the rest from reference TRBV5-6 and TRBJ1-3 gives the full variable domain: DAGVTQSPTHLIKTRGQQVTLRCSPKSGHDTVSWYQQALGQGPQFIFQYYEEEERQRGNFPDRFSGHQFPNYSSELNVNALLLGDSALYLCASSYRVSPQNTIYFGEGSWLTVV.

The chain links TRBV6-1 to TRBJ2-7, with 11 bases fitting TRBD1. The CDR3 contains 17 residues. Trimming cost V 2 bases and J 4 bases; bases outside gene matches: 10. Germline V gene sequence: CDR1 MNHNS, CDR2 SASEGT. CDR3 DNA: TGTGCCAGCAGTGAATGGACAGGGGGCGTTTCTTGGTACGAGCAGTACTTC. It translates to CASSEWTGGVSWYEQYF.

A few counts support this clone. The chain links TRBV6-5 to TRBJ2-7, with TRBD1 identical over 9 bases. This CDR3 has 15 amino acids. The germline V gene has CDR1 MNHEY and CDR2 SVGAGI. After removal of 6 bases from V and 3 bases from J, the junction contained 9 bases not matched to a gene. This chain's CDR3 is CASRSQGAGIYEQYF. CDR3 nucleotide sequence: TGTGCCAGCAGGTCACAGGGGGCGGGTATCTACGAGCAGTACTTC.

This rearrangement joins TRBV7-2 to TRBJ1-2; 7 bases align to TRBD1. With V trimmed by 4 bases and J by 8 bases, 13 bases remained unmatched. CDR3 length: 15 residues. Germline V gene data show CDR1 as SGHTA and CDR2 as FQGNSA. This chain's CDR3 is CASSSGRTGGFGYTF. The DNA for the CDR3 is TGTGCCAGCAGCTCGGGGAGGACAGGTGGATTCGGCTACACCTTC.